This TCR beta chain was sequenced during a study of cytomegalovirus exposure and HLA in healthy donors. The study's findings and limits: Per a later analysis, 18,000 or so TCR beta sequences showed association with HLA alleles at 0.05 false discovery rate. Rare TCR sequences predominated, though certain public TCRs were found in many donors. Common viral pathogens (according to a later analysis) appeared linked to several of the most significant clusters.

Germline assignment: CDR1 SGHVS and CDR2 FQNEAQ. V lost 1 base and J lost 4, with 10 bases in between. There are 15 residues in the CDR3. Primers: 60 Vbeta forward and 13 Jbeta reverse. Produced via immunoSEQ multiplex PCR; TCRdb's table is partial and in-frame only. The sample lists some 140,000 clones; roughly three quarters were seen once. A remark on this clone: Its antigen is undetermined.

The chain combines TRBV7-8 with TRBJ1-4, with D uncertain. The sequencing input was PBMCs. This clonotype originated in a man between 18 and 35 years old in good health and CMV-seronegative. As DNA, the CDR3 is TGTGCCAGCAGCTTAGGTACAGCCTATAATGAAAAACTGTTTTTT. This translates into CASSLGTAYNEKLFF.